Described below is a single TCR beta chain sequence and its context. The antigen this receptor binds is unknown. Base quality data are lacking; no much larger clone is found one base away. TCRbeta CDR3 regions were amplified from genomic DNA by means of the immunoSEQ Assay, a bias-controlled multiplex PCR. The paper's data handling went like this. Nucleated cell counts per sample were estimated from amplification of reference gene primers within the assay. To quantify the absolute abundance of each unique TCRbeta CDR3 rearrangement, sequence reads were collapsed and filtered. For each sample, productive Simpson clonality was calculated as the square root of Simpson's diversity index across productive rearrangements. TCRdb retrieved this table from immuneACCESS and kept in-frame rearrangements only. Not all clones are present; in checked studies, unresolved V genes account for under half, and no reason is known for the remainder. V and J calls and clone size come straight from that table; D and trimming were deduced from the DNA. For this sample there are hundreds of thousands of clones; 65% to 90% appear just once. Approximately 9.6% of the sample belongs to the ten largest clones.

The record originates from a study of blood T cell repertoires in COVID-19 (dated by TCRdb to about 2020). Regarding the research as a whole: Samples from collaborators originated in the United States, Italy and Spain and spanned both the acute and convalescent phases of COVID-19. The prospective study material was composed of cDNA or gDNA derived from T cells, B-cell-depleted T cells, or PBMCs. Subjects who had been exposed to COVID-19, were actively infected with it, or had recovered from it provided the deeply sampled blood TCRbeta repertoires that made up the dataset. The repertoires were released in a freely available public database meant as a resource for research on the immune response to SARS-CoV-2. Samples were obtained from the ongoing ImmuneRACE study (first 160 participants) and from 1,254 subjects provided by 6 global collaborators. A de-identified subject ID, COVID-19 status, age in years and sex were almost always included in the sample metadata. Where HLA class I and class II types were available, the types were taken from metadata supplied by the sample provider, not from assay-based typing. What the study reported, not specific to this receptor: The amount of clinical and demographic metadata varied by source and participant and was provided uncurated.

Unmatched junction bases come to 5, with V trimmed by 2 bases and J by 3 bases. The germline V gene yields MNHEY for CDR1 and SVGEGT for CDR2. Including the terminal cysteine and phenylalanine, the CDR3 comprises 15 residues. CDR3 DNA is the only sequence kept; it has 45 bases, read in frame from the first base. Enrolling through a virtual design, the prospective study's participants ranged in age from roughly 18 to 89 years and lived across 20 to 30 United States geographic areas. In the prospective study, cohorts were assigned on the basis of participant-reported clinical history obtained from a screening survey and a study questionnaire. Each participant in the prospective study had whole blood, serum and a nasopharyngeal or oropharyngeal swab collected by mobile phlebotomists. Additional blood draws and questionnaires over a 2-month period could optionally be provided by prospective study participants. Before DNA extraction, prospective study blood samples were shipped either frozen or at room temperature.

Sequenced material: PBMCs or T cells enriched from blood (not recorded which). In this chain, TRBV6-2 or TRBV6-3 is recombined with TRBJ2-7; the junction holds 9 bases that match TRBD2. This clonotype was obtained from a woman between 45 and 65 years old with acute COVID-19. The sequenced DNA: TGTGCCAGCAGTTACGAGGCGCGGGGGGGCTACGAGCAGTACTTC. This yields the protein CASSYEARGGYEQYF.